This is a list of T cell receptor beta chains from one sample in a study of vaccination and CD4 T cells after COVID-19. TCRdb itself ran the PCR reads through MiXCR, one entry per CDR3 protein. This sample yields roughly 15,000 distinct CDR3 sequences, of which roughly 51% are seen a single time; roughly 30% belongs to the top ten. No antigen has been identified for these receptors. The specimen was cultured CD4+ T cells from blood, collected after SARS-CoV-2 vaccination. These TCRs come from a human donor with COVID-19. The CDR3 runs from the conserved cysteine through the conserved F or W. Each record gives: J gene, V gene, D gene, clone size, CDR3 DNA, CDR3 protein. A D gene is named only where the DNA matches it firmly. Size is stated for part of the rows, as once, few or many counts, or as a class when the clone is expanded.

J gene: TRBJ2-3
V gene: TRBV5-4
D gene: TRBD2
clone size: NA
CDR3 DNA: TGTGCCAGCAGCTTACAAGCGGGGGGGCGGGGCACAGATACGCAGTATTTT
CDR3 protein: CASSLQAGGRGTDTQYF

J gene: TRBJ1-2
V gene: TRBV6-5
D gene: NA
clone size: NA
CDR3 DNA: TGTGCCAGCAGTTACTCGGGGGGTAGTAACTATGGCTACACCTTC
CDR3 protein: CASSYSGGSNYGYTF

J gene: TRBJ1-2
V gene: TRBV20-1
D gene: NA
clone size: NA
CDR3 DNA: TGCAGTGCTAGGTCACGTGGGGCCTATGGCTACACCTTC
CDR3 protein: CSARSRGAYGYTF

J gene: TRBJ2-2
V gene: TRBV20-1
D gene: TRBD2
clone size: few
CDR3 DNA: TGCAGTGCTACCCCCGGGACTAGCGGGGGGGTTGACACCGGGGAGCTGTTTTTT
CDR3 protein: CSATPGTSGGVDTGELFF

J gene: TRBJ1-2
V gene: TRBV27
D gene: NA
clone size: NA
CDR3 DNA: TGTGCCAGCAGCACGGGCAGGATAAACTATGGCTACACCTTC
CDR3 protein: CASSTGRINYGYTF

J gene: TRBJ2-2
V gene: TRBV7-7
D gene: NA
clone size: few
CDR3 DNA: TGTGCTAGCAGCCTAACAAGGAACACCGGGGAGCTGTTTTTT
CDR3 protein: CASSLTRNTGELFF

J gene: TRBJ1-5
V gene: TRBV18
D gene: NA
clone size: few
CDR3 DNA: TGTGCCAGCTCACCCGTGGACGGGAATCAGCCCCAGCATTTT
CDR3 protein: CASSPVDGNQPQHF

J gene: TRBJ2-1
V gene: TRBV6-2/TRBV6-3
D gene: TRBD1
clone size: NA
CDR3 DNA: TGTGCCAGCATCCCCCGGACAGGGGAAAACTACAATGAGCAGTTCTTC
CDR3 protein: CASIPRTGENYNEQFF

J gene: TRBJ1-2
V gene: TRBV11-1
D gene: NA
clone size: NA
CDR3 DNA: TGTGCCAGCAGCTCCTCGGGACATGACTATGGCTACACCTTC
CDR3 protein: CASSSSGHDYGYTF

J gene: TRBJ2-2
V gene: TRBV7-2
D gene: NA
clone size: NA
CDR3 DNA: TGTGCCAGCAGCCCGGGACTTGCGGCGAACACCGGGGAGCTGTTTTTT
CDR3 protein: CASSPGLAANTGELFF

J gene: TRBJ1-2
V gene: TRBV20-1
D gene: TRBD1
clone size: NA
CDR3 DNA: TGCAGTGCCCAGAGTCCCGCCACAGGGGGCTATGGCTACACCTTC
CDR3 protein: CSAQSPATGGYGYTF

J gene: TRBJ1-1
V gene: TRBV12-3/TRBV12-4
D gene: TRBD1
clone size: NA
CDR3 DNA: TGTGCCAGCAGTCCCGACAGGGCCCCGATGAACACTGAAGCTTTCTTT
CDR3 protein: CASSPDRAPMNTEAFF

J gene: TRBJ1-2
V gene: TRBV7-2
D gene: NA
clone size: NA
CDR3 DNA: TGTGCCAGCAGCTTAGACACTTTCGGGGGCTACACCTTC
CDR3 protein: CASSLDTFGGYTF

J gene: TRBJ2-3
V gene: TRBV12-3/TRBV12-4
D gene: TRBD2
clone size: few
CDR3 DNA: TGTGCCAGCAGAAAGACTAGCGGGGGGTTTAGCACAGATACGCAGTATTTT
CDR3 protein: CASRKTSGGFSTDTQYF

J gene: TRBJ1-5
V gene: TRBV10-3
D gene: TRBD1
clone size: NA
CDR3 DNA: TGTGCCATCAGGCTGACAGGGGATAGCAATCAGCCCCAGCATTTT
CDR3 protein: CAIRLTGDSNQPQHF

J gene: TRBJ1-1
V gene: TRBV4-1
D gene: NA
clone size: NA
CDR3 DNA: TGCGCCAGCAGCCAAAACGCGGGGGGTCCGAACACTGAAGCTTTCTTT
CDR3 protein: CASSQNAGGPNTEAFF

J gene: TRBJ2-5
V gene: TRBV2
D gene: NA
clone size: NA
CDR3 DNA: TGTGCCAGCATGGTATACCAGGGCCAGACCCAGTACTTC
CDR3 protein: CASMVYQGQTQYF

J gene: TRBJ2-7
V gene: TRBV12-3/TRBV12-4
D gene: NA
clone size: NA
CDR3 DNA: TGTGCCAGCAGGCCGGGACTCAACTCCTACGAGCAGTACTTC
CDR3 protein: CASRPGLNSYEQYF

J gene: TRBJ1-2
V gene: TRBV28
D gene: NA
clone size: NA
CDR3 DNA: TGTGCCAGCAGTTTGAGGGGGGATGGCTACACCTTC
CDR3 protein: CASSLRGDGYTF

J gene: TRBJ2-5
V gene: TRBV20-1
D gene: NA
clone size: few
CDR3 DNA: TGCAGTGCTCCATCCCGGGTGTTCCAAGAGACCCAGTACTTC
CDR3 protein: CSAPSRVFQETQYF

J gene: TRBJ2-2
V gene: TRBV7-2
D gene: TRBD1
clone size: few
CDR3 DNA: TGTGCCAGCAGCTCCAACAGGGGTGCCGCCGGGGAGCTGTTTTTT
CDR3 protein: CASSSNRGAAGELFF

J gene: TRBJ1-6
V gene: TRBV7-8
D gene: NA
clone size: NA
CDR3 DNA: TGTGCCAGCAGCATCCAGGTCCAGAATTCACCCCTCCACTTT
CDR3 protein: CASSIQVQNSPLHF

J gene: TRBJ2-5
V gene: TRBV20-1
D gene: TRBD2
clone size: NA
CDR3 DNA: TGCAGTGCTAGAGATCTCACGGGCGGGGGGACGTACCAAGAGACCCAGTACTTC
CDR3 protein: CSARDLTGGGTYQETQYF

J gene: TRBJ2-7
V gene: TRBV7-9
D gene: NA
clone size: NA
CDR3 DNA: TGTGCCAGCAGCTTAGCCGGGGACCCCTACGAGCAGTACTTC
CDR3 protein: CASSLAGDPYEQYF

J gene: TRBJ2-7
V gene: TRBV6-1
D gene: NA
clone size: few
CDR3 DNA: TGTGCCAGCAGGCGCCCAAGGGACACCCTTTGGTACGAGCAGTACTTC
CDR3 protein: CASRRPRDTLWYEQYF

J gene: TRBJ1-5
V gene: TRBV4-3
D gene: NA
clone size: NA
CDR3 DNA: TGCGCCAGCAGCCAAGCCGGGGGCGATCAGCCCCAGCATTTT
CDR3 protein: CASSQAGGDQPQHF

J gene: TRBJ1-1
V gene: TRBV30
D gene: TRBD1
clone size: NA
CDR3 DNA: TGTGCCTGGAACGGACAGGGGAACACTGAAGCTTTCTTT
CDR3 protein: CAWNGQGNTEAFF

J gene: TRBJ1-2
V gene: TRBV29-1
D gene: NA
clone size: NA
CDR3 DNA: TGCAGCGTTGAAGATCCGGACAGATTGCGGGGGGGAGGCTACACCTTC
CDR3 protein: CSVEDPDRLRGGGYTF

J gene: TRBJ1-1
V gene: TRBV7-8
D gene: TRBD1
clone size: NA
CDR3 DNA: TGTGCCAGCAGCTTAACAGGGGACACTGAAGCTTTCTTT
CDR3 protein: CASSLTGDTEAFF

J gene: TRBJ2-3
V gene: TRBV20-1
D gene: NA
clone size: few
CDR3 DNA: TGCAGTGCTAGAGGGGTTTCAGATACGCAGTATTTT
CDR3 protein: CSARGVSDTQYF

J gene: TRBJ1-6
V gene: TRBV11-3
D gene: NA
clone size: NA
CDR3 DNA: TGTGCCAGCAGCTTATTCGGTGGTCCCCTCCACTTT
CDR3 protein: CASSLFGGPLHF

J gene: TRBJ1-1
V gene: TRBV6-2/TRBV6-3
D gene: NA
clone size: NA
CDR3 DNA: TGTGCCAGCAGTAAGCAGGGATCCAACACTGAAGCTTTCTTT
CDR3 protein: CASSKQGSNTEAFF

J gene: TRBJ2-7
V gene: TRBV15
D gene: NA
clone size: NA
CDR3 DNA: TGTGCCACCAGTACTTCCAGCCGGCCCCTCTACGAGCAGTACTTC
CDR3 protein: CATSTSSRPLYEQYF

J gene: TRBJ1-1
V gene: TRBV6-1
D gene: NA
clone size: NA
CDR3 DNA: TGTGCCAGCACCCTCCAGGGCGGGGTGGACACTGAAGCTTTCTTT
CDR3 protein: CASTLQGGVDTEAFF

J gene: TRBJ2-7
V gene: TRBV19
D gene: NA
clone size: NA
CDR3 DNA: TGTGCCAGTAGTATGGGCAGGGGCTATCCCTACGAGCAGTACTTC
CDR3 protein: CASSMGRGYPYEQYF

J gene: TRBJ2-4
V gene: TRBV20-1
D gene: TRBD2
clone size: NA
CDR3 DNA: TGCAGTGCTAGTGCACTAGCGGGGGGACTGGGGTACTTC
CDR3 protein: CSASALAGGLGYF

J gene: TRBJ1-6
V gene: TRBV20-1
D gene: TRBD1
clone size: few
CDR3 DNA: TGCAGTGCCCCAGGGGACAGCAGCTCCTATAATTCACCCCTCCACTTT
CDR3 protein: CSAPGDSSSYNSPLHF

J gene: TRBJ2-3
V gene: TRBV20-1
D gene: NA
clone size: NA
CDR3 DNA: TGCAGTGCCCCGGCGGATGCAGATACGCAGTATTTT
CDR3 protein: CSAPADADTQYF

J gene: TRBJ2-7
V gene: TRBV7-8
D gene: NA
clone size: NA
CDR3 DNA: TGTGCCAGCAGCTTACTTTGGACTGGGGCTCGGCTCGAGCAGTACTTC
CDR3 protein: CASSLLWTGARLEQYF

J gene: TRBJ2-7
V gene: TRBV27
D gene: NA
clone size: NA
CDR3 DNA: TGTGCCAGCAGTTTAATGATTGGAGCTACCTACGAGCAGTACTTC
CDR3 protein: CASSLMIGATYEQYF

J gene: TRBJ2-7
V gene: TRBV19
D gene: NA
clone size: NA
CDR3 DNA: TGTGCCAGTAGGGCGGATCCCAGCTACGAGCAGTACTTC
CDR3 protein: CASRADPSYEQYF

J gene: TRBJ1-1
V gene: TRBV7-9
D gene: NA
clone size: NA
CDR3 DNA: TGTGCCAGCAGCTTAGTCGTCGGAGCGAACACTGAAGCTTTCTTT
CDR3 protein: CASSLVVGANTEAFF

J gene: TRBJ2-5
V gene: TRBV7-2
D gene: NA
clone size: NA
CDR3 DNA: TGTGCCAGCAGCCTGAGACACCAGGCTCCCCAGTACTTC
CDR3 protein: CASSLRHQAPQYF

J gene: TRBJ1-4
V gene: TRBV11-2
D gene: NA
clone size: NA
CDR3 DNA: TGTGCCAGCAGCCTAAGACAGGCTGCAACTAATGAAAAACTGTTTTTT
CDR3 protein: CASSLRQAATNEKLFF

J gene: TRBJ2-7
V gene: TRBV2
D gene: NA
clone size: NA
CDR3 DNA: TGTGCCAGCAGTGCCGGGATCTCCTACGAGCAGTACTTC
CDR3 protein: CASSAGISYEQYF

J gene: TRBJ2-7
V gene: TRBV7-9
D gene: TRBD1
clone size: few
CDR3 DNA: TGTGCCAGCAGCCTTGGACAGGGAGAAGGCGAGCAGTACTTC
CDR3 protein: CASSLGQGEGEQYF